This TCR beta chain was retrieved from a study of cytomegalovirus exposure and HLA in healthy donors. For the study at large: The same platform was used for the 110 or so validation repertoires and the roughly 720 first-cohort repertoires, a later analysis reported.

The donors were members of the validation cohort comprising approximately 110 subjects, separate from the approximately 670-subject first cohort. About this clone: What it binds is unknown.

This table comes from immunoSEQ multiplex PCR, and its TCRdb copy is limited to in-frame clones, with some not included. The sample contains approximately 160,000 clones, 70% to 90% of which appear only once. Findings and caveats of the study: Most TCR sequences proved rare, with some public TCRs found in many donors.

V was trimmed by 7 bases and J by 2 bases, leaving 9 bases between them. Germline lookup yields CDR1 MNHEY and CDR2 SVGAGI. The CDR3 consists of 13 residues. This receptor was obtained from a woman under 30 in good health and CMV-seropositive. The gene calls are TRBV6-5 and TRBJ1-5; D is possibly TRBD1 (6 bases). The sequencing sample was made of PBMCs. CDR3 residues: CASKGVGNQPQHF. The CDR3 DNA reads as TGTGCCAGCAAGGGGGTTGGCAATCAGCCCCAGCATTTT.